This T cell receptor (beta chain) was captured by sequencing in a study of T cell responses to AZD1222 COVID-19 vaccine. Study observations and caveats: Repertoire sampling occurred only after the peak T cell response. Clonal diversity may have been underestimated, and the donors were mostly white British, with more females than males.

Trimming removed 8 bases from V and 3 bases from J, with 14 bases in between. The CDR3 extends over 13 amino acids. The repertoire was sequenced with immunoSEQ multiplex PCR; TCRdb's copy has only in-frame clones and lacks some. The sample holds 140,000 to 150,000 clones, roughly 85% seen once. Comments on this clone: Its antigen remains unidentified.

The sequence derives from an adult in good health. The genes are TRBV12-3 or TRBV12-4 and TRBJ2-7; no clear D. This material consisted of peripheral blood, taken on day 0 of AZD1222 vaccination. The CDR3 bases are TGTGCCAGCCGCGAGGCAGCGCACTACGAGCAGTACTTC. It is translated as CASREAAHYEQYF.